Given below is one TCR beta chain in context. This CDR3 comprises 13 residues. Trimming took 5 bases from V and 5 from J, leaving 13 bases between them. The V gene's germline CDR1 is MNHNY and CDR2 SVGAGI (reference sequence). This sample was included in a study of blood T cell repertoires in COVID-19. The repertoire was sequenced with immunoSEQ multiplex PCR; TCRdb's copy has only in-frame clones and lacks some. The sample has around 46,000 clones, 86% seen once. This chain joins TRBV6-6 and TRBJ2-7; maybe TRBD1 (5 bases). The clonotype originates from a man aged 35 to 55 with active COVID-19. Source material: peripheral blood. The CDR3 DNA reads as TGTGCCAGCAGTCGTTCCAGGGTCCACGAGCAGTACTTC. This codes for CASSRSRVHEQYF.